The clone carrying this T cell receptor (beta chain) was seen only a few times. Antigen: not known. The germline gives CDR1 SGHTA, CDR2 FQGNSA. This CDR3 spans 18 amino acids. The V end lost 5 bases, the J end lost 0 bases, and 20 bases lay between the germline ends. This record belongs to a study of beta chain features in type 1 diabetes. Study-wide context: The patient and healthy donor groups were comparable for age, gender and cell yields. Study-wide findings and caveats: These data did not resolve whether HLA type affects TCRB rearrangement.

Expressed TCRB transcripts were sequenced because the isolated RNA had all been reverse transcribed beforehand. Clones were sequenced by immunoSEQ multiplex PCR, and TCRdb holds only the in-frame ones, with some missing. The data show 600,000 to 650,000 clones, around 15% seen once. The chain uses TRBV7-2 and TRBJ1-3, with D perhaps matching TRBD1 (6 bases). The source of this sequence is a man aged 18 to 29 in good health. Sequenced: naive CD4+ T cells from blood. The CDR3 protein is CASSRRTTRGHSGNTIYF. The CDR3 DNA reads TGTGCCAGCAGCCGACGGACCACCCGGGGACACTCTGGAAACACCATATATTTT. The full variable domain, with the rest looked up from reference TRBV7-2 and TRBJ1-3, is GAGVSQSPSNKVTEKGKDVELRCDPISGHTALYWYRQSLGQGLEFLIYFQGNSAPDKSGLPSDRFSAERTGGSVSTLTIQRTQQEDSAVYLCASSRRTTRGHSGNTIYFGEGSWLTVV.